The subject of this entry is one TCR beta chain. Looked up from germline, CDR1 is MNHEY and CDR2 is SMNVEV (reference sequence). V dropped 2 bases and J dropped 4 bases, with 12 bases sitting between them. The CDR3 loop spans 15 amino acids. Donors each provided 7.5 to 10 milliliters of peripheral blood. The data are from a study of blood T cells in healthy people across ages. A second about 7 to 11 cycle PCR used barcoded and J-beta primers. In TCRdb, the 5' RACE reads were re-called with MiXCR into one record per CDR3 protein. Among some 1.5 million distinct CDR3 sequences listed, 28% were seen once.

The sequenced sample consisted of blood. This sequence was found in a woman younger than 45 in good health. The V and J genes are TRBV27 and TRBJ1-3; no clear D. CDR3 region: CASSLRSGPGNTIYF. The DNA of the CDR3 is TGTGCCAGCAGTTTAAGGTCCGGGCCCGGAAACACCATATATTTT.